This T cell receptor beta chain derives from a study of T cells in Graves' hyperthyroidism and ophthalmopathy. In the study overall: Once the initial diagnosis was made, peripheral blood was obtained before any treatment. Study-level results: Also found in blood were most expanded thyroid clonotypes above 0.001.

On this clonotype: Its antigen is currently unknown.

TCR beta CDR3 sequences were amplified from RNA transcripts. Carried out on the TCR CDR3, a first-round RT-PCR used the HTBI primer set. TCRdb ran MiXCR on the multiplex PCR reads and lists one entry per CDR3 protein. The sample has around 690,000 distinct CDR3 sequences, around 21% seen once; the top ten hold about 35%. Any patient presenting with uncontrolled infection, other autoimmune disease, pregnancy or lactation was left out. CDR1 is LGHDT, CDR2 YNNKEL, per germline (reference sequence). Trimming removed 1 base at V and 0 bases at J, with 7 bases between. This CDR3 comprises 15 residues. The sequence was obtained from a young man with Graves' ophthalmopathy. The sequenced material came from blood. V gene TRBV3-1 combines with J gene TRBJ1-3; D is unresolved. In nucleotides, the CDR3 is TGTGCCAGCAGCCAAGGGCAGCGCTCTGGAAACACCATATATTTT. This translates into CASSQGQRSGNTIYF. The full variable domain, completed using reference TRBV3-1 and TRBJ1-3, is DTAVSQTPKYLVTQMGNDKSIKCEQNLGHDTMYWYKQDSKKFLKIMFSYNNKELIINETVPNRFSPKSPDKAHLNLHINSLELGDSAVYFCASSQGQRSGNTIYFGEGSWLTVV.